Presented here are 27 T cell receptor beta chains from one specimen sequenced in a study of blood T cell repertoires in COVID-19. The repertoire was sequenced with immunoSEQ multiplex PCR; TCRdb's copy has only in-frame clones and lacks some. The sample has over 140,000 clones; roughly 80% are singletons. Sequences were obtained from peripheral blood. These receptors were obtained from a woman aged 45-65 years with active or convalescent COVID-19.

As regards this clone: The junction does not match germline at one end; this may be a read error. The J gene is TRBJ2-1, the V gene TRBV5-4; 10 nucleotides line up with TRBD1. This CDR3 contains 15 residues. CDR1 is SGHNT and CDR2 is YYREEE in the germline V gene (reference sequence). CDR3 sequence (DNA): TGTGCCAGCAGCTCCCCGGGACAGGGGTACACTGAGCAGTTCTTC. Protein sequence: CASSSPGQGYTEQFF.

The chain couples TRBV2 to TRBJ1-5; no reliable D call. This CDR3 contains 14 residues. V lost 6 bases and J 0 bases, leaving 9 bases between the germline ends. CDR1 SNHLY and CDR2 FYNNEI come from the germline V gene. CDR3 sequence reads: CASSAAYSNQPQHF. The CDR3 DNA reads as TGTGCCAGCAGCGCAGCGTATAGCAATCAGCCCCAGCATTTT.

This clone was found a few times. This chain connects TRBV19 to TRBJ1-5, with 8 bases that match TRBD1. This CDR3 region has 15 residues. V was clipped by 4 bases and J by 4 bases; unmatched bases: 6. In germline, CDR1 is LNHDA, CDR2 SQIVND (reference sequence). CDR3 coding DNA: TGTGCCAGTAGTAGGGGAACAGGGGGAAATCAGCCCCAGCATTTT. This encodes CASSRGTGGNQPQHF.

CDR3 amino acids: CASSIIVGRQTQETQYF. The CDR3 nucleotides are TGTGCCAGTAGTATAATAGTCGGGAGGCAGACCCAAGAGACCCAGTACTTC. The chain carries TRBV19 and TRBJ2-5; 7 positions match TRBD2. This CDR3 is built from 17 residues. The trim removed 2 bases at V and 1 base at J, leaving 10 bases unmatched. Germline V gives CDR1 LNHDA, CDR2 SQIVND (reference sequence).

The sample holds a few counts of this clone. This chain links TRBV18 with TRBJ1-1, with D uncertain. V was trimmed by 6 bases and J by 3 bases, leaving 14 bases between them. The germline gives CDR1 KGHSH, CDR2 LQKENI. CDR3 length equals 14 residues. CDR3 loop: CASSYDGSYTEAFF. The CDR3 region has the DNA TGTGCCAGCTCCTACGACGGGAGCTACACTGAAGCTTTCTTT. Full variable domain (outside the CDR3, taken from reference TRBV18 and TRBJ1-1): NAGVMQNPRHLVRRRGQEARLRCSPMKGHSHVYWYRQLPEEGLKFMVYLQKENIIDESGMPKERFSAEFPKEGPSILRIQQVVRGDSAAYFCASSYDGSYTEAFFGQGTRLTVV.

The rearrangement links TRBV30 to TRBJ1-1; 7 bases align to TRBD1. V was pared by 2 bases and J by 7 bases, with 7 bases of the junction left unmatched. The CDR3 consists of 13 residues. The germline CDR1 and CDR2 sequences are GTSNPN and SVGIG (reference sequence). CDR3 amino acids: CAWSPGQIFEAFF. In DNA form, the CDR3 reads TGTGCCTGGAGTCCGGGACAGATTTTTGAAGCTTTCTTT.

About this clone itself: The sample carries other DNA sequences with the same CDR3. The chain carries TRBV27 and TRBJ2-1, with 15 nucleotides matching TRBD2. CDR3 size: 14 residues. The J segment lost 7 bases and the V segment lost 10 bases, leaving 5 bases of the junction unmatched. Germline V lookup: CDR1 MNHEY, CDR2 SMNVEV (reference sequence). CDR3 coding DNA: TGTGCCACGGGGACTAGCGGGAGGTCAAATGAGCAGTTCTTC. Protein sequence: CATGTSGRSNEQFF.

The rearrangement links TRBV2 to TRBJ2-7, with D hard to call. The CDR3 has 14 amino acids. Germline CDR1 and CDR2: SNHLY and FYNNEI. The V gene lost 3 bases and the J gene lost 2 bases, with 11 bases spanning the gap. CDR3 coding DNA: TGTGCCAGCAGTGATAGCCTAGTACCCTACGAGCAGTACTTC. This translates into CASSDSLVPYEQYF.

This clone was seen only once. The chain couples TRBV30 to TRBJ2-6, with 9 bases that match TRBD2. V dropped 2 bases and J dropped 0; count of bases not matched to a gene: 8. The germline V gene encodes CDR1 GTSNPN and CDR2 SVGIG (reference sequence). This CDR3 region has 18 residues. CDR3 amino acids: CAWSLSSGAPSGANVLTF. DNA of the CDR3: TGTGCCTGGAGTTTATCTAGCGGGGCACCCTCTGGGGCCAACGTCCTGACTTTC.

The chain has TRBV14 and TRBJ2-1; D might be TRBD2 (6 bases). Trimming removed 0 bases at V and 10 bases at J, with 10 bases between. The CDR3 spans 13 residues. The germline CDR1 and CDR2 sequences are SGHDN and FVKESK. For the CDR3, the DNA is TGTGCCAGCAGCCAAGATGTTGGGGGGGAGCAGTTCTTC. Translated, it gives CASSQDVGGEQFF.

The chain couples TRBV5-1 to TRBJ2-7; D gene unclear. This CDR3 is built from 13 residues. Germline V gives CDR1 SGHRS, CDR2 YFSETQ. Trimming cost V 2 bases and J 0 bases, with 6 bases left between them. CDR3 DNA: TGCGCCAGCAGCTTCTCCTACTCCTACGAGCAGTACTTC. Translated, it gives CASSFSYSYEQYF.

This clone was seen just once. The rearrangement uses TRBV7-2 and TRBJ2-2, with 10 bases matching TRBD2. Trimming at V came to 1 base and at J to 5 bases, leaving 7 bases not matched to a gene. Germline V gene sequence: CDR1 SGHTA, CDR2 FQGNSA. The CDR3 length is 17 residues. CDR3 sequence (DNA): TGTGCCAGCAGCTTAGGGGCTAGCGGGAGTGGTACCGGGGAGCTGTTTTTT. Translating it yields CASSLGASGSGTGELFF.

The chain combines TRBV15 with TRBJ2-5, with 15 positions matching TRBD2. V gave up 8 bases and J gave up 1 base; unmatched junction bases: 8. The germline V gene encodes CDR1 LNHNV and CDR2 YYDKDF (reference sequence). This CDR3 comprises 17 residues. CDR3 residues: CATLPRGLAGGQETQYF. CDR3 DNA: TGTGCCACCTTGCCGAGGGGACTAGCGGGGGGCCAAGAGACCCAGTACTTC.

The chain recombines TRBV2 with TRBJ1-4; possible D gene TRBD1, 5 bases. The CDR3 is made up of 14 amino acids. Germline V CDR1 and CDR2: SNHLY, FYNNEI. Trimming stripped 7 bases from V and 8 bases from J, with 17 bases between. CDR3 loop: CASNLWGDGEKLFF. Here the CDR3 DNA reads TGTGCCAGCAATTTATGGGGGGACGGCGAAAAACTGTTTTTT.

The chain has TRBV7-2 and TRBJ2-3, with a weak D call TRBD1 (6 bases). Germline V gives CDR1 SGHTA, CDR2 FQGNSA. CDR3 length: 17 residues. V shed 1 base and J shed 2 bases, with 16 bases lying between them. The CDR3 reads CASSLGGGRRSTDTQYF. The CDR3 DNA reads TGTGCCAGCAGCTTAGGAGGGGGTAGGAGATCCACAGATACGCAGTATTTT.

The chain has TRBV6-6 and TRBJ1-6, with a weak D call TRBD1 (5 bases). This CDR3 contains 15 residues. The germline gives CDR1 MNHNY, CDR2 SVGAGI (reference sequence). Deletions cut 2 bases from V and 10 bases from J, with 15 bases between. CDR3 DNA: TGTGCCAGCAGTTACCGGGGGTCGGCGAAGTCACCCCTCCACTTT. Protein sequence: CASSYRGSAKSPLHF.

The chain employs TRBV27 and TRBJ1-2; 8 bases are shared with TRBD1. The CDR3 sequence is 14 residues long. The junction had 6 bases not matched to a gene; V was cut back by 5 bases and J by 4 bases. Per germline, CDR1 MNHEY and CDR2 SMNVEV (reference sequence). CDR3 protein: CASSGQGRGYGYTF. In DNA form, the CDR3 reads TGTGCCAGCAGTGGACAGGGAAGGGGCTATGGCTACACCTTC.

This clone was seen once. The chain uses TRBV24-1 and TRBJ1-5; TRBD1 aligns across 9 bases. Germline values: CDR1 KGHDR, CDR2 SFDVKD. The CDR3 totals 14 residues. After removal of 9 bases from V and 2 bases from J, the junction contained 4 bases not matched to a gene. The CDR3: CATGDRVGNQPQHF. DNA of the CDR3: TGTGCCACCGGGGACAGGGTAGGCAATCAGCCCCAGCATTTT.

The V gene is TRBV4-2, the J gene TRBJ2-7, with D hard to call. The ends were cut back, 2 bases at V and 6 bases at J, with 11 bases in the middle. Germline V gives CDR1 LGHNA, CDR2 YNFKEQ. This CDR3 region has 13 residues. CDR3 in DNA: TGTGCCAGCAGCCAATACACCGGCGGCGAGCAGTACTTC. Protein: CASSQYTGGEQYF.

This clone showed up just once. The chain uses TRBV4-3 and TRBJ2-1; D is unresolved. V shed 0 bases and J shed 7 bases, with 13 bases lying between them. The CDR3 extends over 15 amino acids. Germline CDR1 and CDR2: LGHNA and YSLEER. The CDR3 loop reads CASSQDSGTSNEQFF. In DNA, the CDR3 is TGCGCCAGCAGCCAAGATTCTGGCACCTCAAATGAGCAGTTCTTC.

The chain carries TRBV10-3 and TRBJ2-1; 14 nucleotides agree with TRBD2. CDR1 is ENHRY and CDR2 is SYGVKD in the germline V gene. Trimming at V came to 3 bases and at J to 10 bases, leaving 17 bases not matched to a gene. The CDR3 is 19 residues long. The CDR3 sequence: CAISDPLGGTSGRREEQFF. In nucleotides, the CDR3 is TGTGCCATCAGTGACCCTTTGGGGGGGACTAGCGGGAGAAGGGAGGAGCAGTTCTTC.

This sequence joins TRBV5-1 and TRBJ2-5; 7 bases are a match to TRBD2. The CDR3 totals 16 residues. V dropped 2 bases and J dropped 3; count of bases not matched to a gene: 10. Germline V gives CDR1 SGHRS, CDR2 YFSETQ. The CDR3 is CASSFRASGTKETQYF. CDR3 DNA: TGCGCCAGCAGCTTTAGGGCATCCGGGACTAAAGAGACCCAGTACTTC.

The chain links TRBV28 to TRBJ1-5, with 8 bases that match TRBD1. V dropped 6 bases and J dropped 7; count of bases not matched to a gene: 5. The germline V gene has CDR1 MDHEN and CDR2 SYDVKM. The CDR3 is made up of 13 amino acids. The CDR3 protein is CASRGQVRQPQHF. CDR3 bases: TGTGCCAGCAGGGGACAGGTGCGACAGCCCCAGCATTTT.

The chain uses TRBV6-2 or TRBV6-3 and TRBJ1-3; 9 nucleotides agree with TRBD1. CDR1 is MNHEY and CDR2 is SVGEGT in the germline V gene. V shed 1 base, J shed 4 bases, and the junction held 5 bases outside the gene matches. The CDR3 is 16 amino acids. CDR3 residues: CASSYLDRGSGNTIYF. Written as DNA, the CDR3 is TGTGCCAGCAGTTACTTGGACAGGGGAAGCGGAAACACCATATATTTT.

V gene TRBV18 combines with J gene TRBJ1-1, with 8 bases fitting TRBD1. The CDR3 spans 15 residues. The V gene end was trimmed by 5 bases and the J gene end by 2 bases; junction bases not matched to a gene: 7. Germline CDR1 and CDR2: KGHSH and LQKENI. The CDR3 loop reads CASSNRQGRNTEAFF. The CDR3, as DNA: TGTGCCAGCTCAAACCGACAGGGGCGAAACACTGAAGCTTTCTTT.

This sequence joins TRBV5-1 and TRBJ1-3; D ambiguous. V lost 0 bases to trimming and J lost 7 bases, with 17 bases between them. Germline lookup yields CDR1 SGHRS and CDR2 YFSETQ. The CDR3 runs 16 residues. For the CDR3, the DNA is TGCGCCAGCAGCTTGGATACGAGGACTCAAGGGAACACCATATATTTT. Protein: CASSLDTRTQGNTIYF.

V is TRBV6-2 or TRBV6-3 and J is TRBJ1-5, with D uncertain. CDR1 and CDR2 from the germline V gene are MNHEY and SVGEGT. The CDR3 sequence is 15 residues long. The ends were cut back, 2 bases at V and 5 bases at J, with 13 bases in the middle. CDR3 protein: CASSYQAGGHQPQHF. The CDR3 nucleotides read TGTGCCAGCAGTTACCAGGCGGGCGGCCATCAGCCCCAGCATTTT.